This T cell receptor beta chain is drawn from a study of CD8 T cells in Susac syndrome. This clonotype turned up a few times. Random-hexamer reverse transcription was applied to about 0.5 to 1 ug RNA. TCRdb fed the immunoSEQ multiplex PCR reads into MiXCR, producing one record per CDR3 protein. This table holds 150,000 to 160,000 distinct CDR3 sequences, 95% to 96% found once. The V end lost 0 bases, the J end lost 4 bases, and 8 bases lay between the germline ends. The CDR3 extends over 14 amino acids. CDR1 and CDR2 from the germline V gene are SGHRS and YFSETQ. Peripheral blood CD8+ and CD4+ T cells were profiled by TCR beta sequencing.

This chain uses TRBV5-1 with TRBJ2-1, with TRBD1 as a possible D gene (5 bases). The TCR comes from a human donor with multiple sclerosis. Sequencing was carried out using CD8+ T cells from PBMCs. The CDR3 DNA reads as TGCGCCAGCAGCTTGGTAGGGGTTTACAATGAGCAGTTCTTC. It is translated as CASSLVGVYNEQFF.